This TCR beta chain is drawn from a study of OX40 agonist ivuxolimab in advanced cancers. TCRdb's table, derived via immunoSEQ multiplex PCR, lists solely in-frame clones and lacks some. The table shows nearly 110,000 clones, with approximately 90% occurring only once. The CDR3 is made up of 14 amino acids. Germline loops: CDR1 SGHAT, CDR2 FQNNGV. V was clipped by 5 bases and J by 6 bases; unmatched bases: 6. The source was CD4+ or CD8+ T cells sorted from blood, collected in a trial of the OX40 agonist ivuxolimab. The TCR was taken from an adult with an advanced solid tumor such as melanoma, head and neck, liver or kidney cancer. The chain has TRBV11-2 and TRBJ2-7; 11 bases map to TRBD2. The CDR3 nucleotides are TGTGCCAGCAGCACTAGCGGGGGTCATGTCGAGCAGTACTTC. This translates into CASSTSGGHVEQYF.